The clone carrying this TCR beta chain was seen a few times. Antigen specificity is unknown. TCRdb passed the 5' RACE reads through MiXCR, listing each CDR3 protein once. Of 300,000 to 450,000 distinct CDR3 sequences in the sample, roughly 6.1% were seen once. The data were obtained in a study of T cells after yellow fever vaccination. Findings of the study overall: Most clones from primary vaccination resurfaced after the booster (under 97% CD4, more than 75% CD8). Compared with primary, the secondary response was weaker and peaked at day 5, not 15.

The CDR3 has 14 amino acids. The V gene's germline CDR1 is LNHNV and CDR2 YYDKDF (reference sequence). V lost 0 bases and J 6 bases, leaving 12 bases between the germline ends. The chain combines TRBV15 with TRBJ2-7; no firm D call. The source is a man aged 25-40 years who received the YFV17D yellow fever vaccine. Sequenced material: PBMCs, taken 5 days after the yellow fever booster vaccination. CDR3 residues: CATSRDEVPLEQYF. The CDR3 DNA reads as TGTGCCACCAGCAGAGATGAAGTCCCCCTCGAGCAGTACTTC. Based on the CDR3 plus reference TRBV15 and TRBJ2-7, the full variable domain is DAMVIQNPRYQVTQFGKPVTLSCSQTLNHNVMYWYQQKSSQAPKLLFHYYDKDFNNEADTPDNFQSRRPNTSFCFLDIRSPGLGDTAMYLCATSRDEVPLEQYFGPGTRLTVT.